This T cell receptor beta chain stems from a study of blood T cell repertoires in COVID-19. The data were produced by immunoSEQ multiplex PCR, yet TCRdb's version contains in-frame clones alone and is incomplete. The sample carries approximately 380,000 clones, roughly nine tenths recorded once. J lost 0 bases, V lost 4 bases, and 2 bases had no gene match. This CDR3 contains 15 residues. Germline loops: CDR1 KGHSY, CDR2 FQNENV. This clone occurred a few times. The chain carries TRBV16 and TRBJ2-2; TRBD1 aligns across 7 bases. The source of this sequence is a woman between 35 and 50 years old who had been exposed to COVID-19. The source material was PBMCs or T cells enriched from blood (not recorded which). The CDR3 sequence is CASSRGTANTGELFF. The CDR3 DNA reads as TGTGCCAGCAGCCGAGGGACAGCGAACACCGGGGAGCTGTTTTTT.